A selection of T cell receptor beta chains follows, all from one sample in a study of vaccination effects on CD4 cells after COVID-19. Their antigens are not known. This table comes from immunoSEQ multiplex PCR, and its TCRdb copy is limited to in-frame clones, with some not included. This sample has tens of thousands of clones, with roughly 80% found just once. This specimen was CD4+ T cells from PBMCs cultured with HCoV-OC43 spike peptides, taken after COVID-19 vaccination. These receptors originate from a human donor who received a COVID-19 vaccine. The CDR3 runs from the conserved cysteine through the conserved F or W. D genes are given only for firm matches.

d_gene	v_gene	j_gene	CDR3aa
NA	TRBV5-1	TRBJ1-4	CASSLVGLDEKLFF
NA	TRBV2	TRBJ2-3	CASGDSADTQYF
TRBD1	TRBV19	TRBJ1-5	CASSGDSPGPQHF
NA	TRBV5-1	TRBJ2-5	CASRGGVEETQYF
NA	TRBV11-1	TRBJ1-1	CASSLRGMNTEAFF
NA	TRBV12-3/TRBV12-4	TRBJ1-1	CASSRRTEAFF
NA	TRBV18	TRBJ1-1	CASSPLVADSNTEAFF
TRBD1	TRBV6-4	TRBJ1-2	CASSLGQGSNYGYTF
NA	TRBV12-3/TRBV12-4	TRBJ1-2	CASSLQGERGYTF
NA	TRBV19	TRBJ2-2	CASREGLGTGELFF
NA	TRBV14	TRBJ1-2	CASSQARRDGYTF
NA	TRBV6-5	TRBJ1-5	CASRVGQGNQPQHF
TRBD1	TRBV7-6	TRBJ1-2	CASSSTGTKNYGYTF
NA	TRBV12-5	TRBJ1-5	CASGLVEDGTTSTNQPQHF
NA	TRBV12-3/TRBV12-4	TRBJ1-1	CASSSEVEAFF
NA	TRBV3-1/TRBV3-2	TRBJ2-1	CASSQDWIGNEQFF
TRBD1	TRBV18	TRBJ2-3	CASSPRQGAGSTDTQYF
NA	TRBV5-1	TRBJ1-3	CASSFASSGNTIYF
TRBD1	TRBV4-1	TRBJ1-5	CASSQDFRDRGERVNQPQHF
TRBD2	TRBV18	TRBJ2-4	CASSPLPGGGNIQYF
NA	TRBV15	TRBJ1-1	CATSANPGRRNTEAFF
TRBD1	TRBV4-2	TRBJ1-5	CASSQARTGYSNQPQHF
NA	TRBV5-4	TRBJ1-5	CASSLGGSRNQPQHF
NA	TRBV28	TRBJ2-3	CASSLTGGHIDTQYF
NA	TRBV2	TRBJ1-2	CASSVLMESLTGYTF
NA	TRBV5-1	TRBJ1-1	CASSLSQTTGRGTEAFF
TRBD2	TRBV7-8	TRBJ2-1	CASSLGLAGNNEQFF
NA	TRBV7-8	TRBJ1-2	CASSRESGVRLYGYTF
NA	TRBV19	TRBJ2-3	CASTRWGFGTDTQYF
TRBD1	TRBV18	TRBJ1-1	CASSPTGVTEAFF
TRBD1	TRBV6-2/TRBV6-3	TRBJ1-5	CASSYVDRDQPQHF
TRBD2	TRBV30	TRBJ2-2	CAWKFLAGGANTGELFF
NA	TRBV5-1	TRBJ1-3	CASSFQGSSGNTIYF
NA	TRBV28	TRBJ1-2	CASSLGLRHTF
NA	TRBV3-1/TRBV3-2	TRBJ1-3	CASSQGRVNTGNTIYF
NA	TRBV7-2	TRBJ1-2	CASSYGQTTGGYTF
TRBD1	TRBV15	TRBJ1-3	CATSRGGQGDGNTIYF